This T cell receptor (beta chain) appears in the sequencing data of a study of shared clonotypes between healthy human individuals (dated by TCRdb to about 2020). In terms of the full investigation: A few men and two women, aged 18 to 49 years, made up the cohort. To estimate repertoire size and how much clonotype sharing occurs between individuals, the study deeply sequenced the blood TCR repertoires of about five healthy adults. Per donor, three plates each were used for CD4 naive and CD4 memory, two for CD8 naive, and one for CD8 memory. To increase sequencing depth and limit assay-specific biases, TCR repertoire library preparation and sequencing were carried out by different laboratories using diverse techniques. Leukapheresis yielded between about 0.94 and 10 billion PBMCs per donor. The paper as a whole reports these results and caveats: The small number of donors limited the genetic and exposure-history diversity represented. Across a handful of donors, around 5% of naive CD4, roughly 3.5% of naive CD8, 2.3% of memory CD4, and under 0.45% of memory CD8 clonotypes were shared. Larger estimated clonotype richness was generally found for naive subsets than for memory subsets. Only blood was sampled, and tissue TCR repertoires likely differ from those in blood. Based on pairwise subsampling, the degree of clonotype sharing among donors was expected to be affected by sequencing depth. Compared with non-shared clonotypes, clonotypes shared by all four sorted-subset donors had higher generation probabilities. Even with the large sequencing depth, rarefaction of the sorted-subset datasets indicated that sequencing was incomplete.

As for this clone: Its antigen remains undetermined. It has no much larger one-base neighbor in the sample; base qualities were not kept.

TCR CDR3 regions were amplified from genomic DNA by multiplex PCR using the deep immunoSEQ assay. Extracted genomic DNA from each cell subset was spread evenly across all wells of several immunoSEQ 96-well plates, with each plate serving as a replicate. For sorted subsets, approximately 210 ng of genomic DNA, equivalent to 30,000 or so T cell genomes, went into each replicate PCR. The purified libraries were quantified using a Qubit 3.0 fluorometer, sized with a Bioanalyzer 2100, and then quantified again using the KAPA Library Quantification kit. Every immunoSEQ 96-well plate was sequenced on a dedicated single-read 150-cycle Illumina NextSeq 550 flow cell. The authors processed their data as follows. Because the immunoSEQ output included only junctional sequences and no quality scores, the filtering could not be the same as the filtering used for full-length reads. To assign V/J genes and CDR3, sequences were annotated using PyIR, a Python wrapper for IgBLAST v1.9, with IMGT germline references. Reads with weak V/J assignments (E-value above 1e-6), missing CDR3, stop codons, out-of-frame junctions, or ambiguous translated residues were removed. V3J clonotypes were defined as sequences sharing an identical inferred V gene, J gene, and CDR3 amino acid sequence. The percentage overlap between two repertoires was calculated by dividing the number of shared unique clonotypes by the size of the smaller repertoire. Richness of each repertoire was evaluated using RTK rarefaction, the Chao1 estimator, and Recon v2.1 estimates of unobserved clonotypes. Generation probabilities were computed with OLGA for all TCRbeta clonotypes obtained by the gDNA method from a few donors. This immuneACCESS table, as held by TCRdb, lists in-frame sequences with V and J called but not all clones. Of the missing ones, under half trace to an unresolved V gene in checked studies; the others have no known cause. Clone size and the V and J calls come from that table; the DNA yielded D and trimming. This sample holds 2 million to 2.5 million clones; 85% to 95% were observed only once. The ten largest clonotypes hold 0.1% to 0.15% of the sample.

The donors were healthy, HIV-negative adults who had no recently reported acute infections or vaccinations. Only Caucasian adults living in Nashville, Tennessee, USA were represented among the donors. CD4+ T cells were enriched by magnetic negative selection; naive cells were then positively selected on CD45RA, and the negative fraction formed the memory subset. Blood was obtained by leukapheresis, after which PBMCs were separated by Ficoll-Histopaque density gradient centrifugation and cryopreserved in liquid nitrogen vapor phase. Purity and quantity of every magnetically sorted T cell population were checked by analytical flow cytometry. Genomic DNA was isolated from each sorted fraction and quantified by UV absorbance on a Nanodrop 2000c. Including the terminal cysteine and phenylalanine, the CDR3 comprises 13 residues. Kept here is only the CDR3 DNA, which spans 39 bases and is read in frame from base 1. For CDR1 and CDR2, the germline V gene lists SGHNT and YENEEA. Cut back by 1 base and 5 bases, the V and J ends lie 8 bases apart.

The chain couples TRBV11-3 to TRBJ1-1; the D gene is perhaps TRBD1, on 5 matching bases. Sequencing was carried out using naive CD4+ T cells sorted from blood. The cell subset or site label, read with the paper, signifies: CD45RA+ positively selected. This TCR was recovered from a man aged 18-30 years in good health. The DNA sequence is TGTGCCAGCAGCTTAGTCCAGGGTACTGAAGCTTTCTTT. Its coded protein is CASSLVQGTEAFF.